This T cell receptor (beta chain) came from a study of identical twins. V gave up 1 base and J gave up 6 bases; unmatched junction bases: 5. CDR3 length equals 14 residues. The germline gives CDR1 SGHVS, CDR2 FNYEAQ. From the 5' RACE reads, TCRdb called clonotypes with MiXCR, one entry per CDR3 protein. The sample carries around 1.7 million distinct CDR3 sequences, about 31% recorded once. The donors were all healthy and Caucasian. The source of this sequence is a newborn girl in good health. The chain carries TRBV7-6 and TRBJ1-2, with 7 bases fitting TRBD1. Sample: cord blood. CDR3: CASSLVARGNGYTF. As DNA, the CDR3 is TGTGCCAGCAGCTTAGTGGCCAGGGGGAATGGCTACACCTTC. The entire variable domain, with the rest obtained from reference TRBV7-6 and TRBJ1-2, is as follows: GAGVSQSPRYKVTKRGQDVALRCDPISGHVSLYWYRQALGQGPEFLTYFNYEAQQDKSGLPNDRFSAERPEGSISTLTIQRTEQRDSAMYRCASSLVARGNGYTFGSGTRLTVV.